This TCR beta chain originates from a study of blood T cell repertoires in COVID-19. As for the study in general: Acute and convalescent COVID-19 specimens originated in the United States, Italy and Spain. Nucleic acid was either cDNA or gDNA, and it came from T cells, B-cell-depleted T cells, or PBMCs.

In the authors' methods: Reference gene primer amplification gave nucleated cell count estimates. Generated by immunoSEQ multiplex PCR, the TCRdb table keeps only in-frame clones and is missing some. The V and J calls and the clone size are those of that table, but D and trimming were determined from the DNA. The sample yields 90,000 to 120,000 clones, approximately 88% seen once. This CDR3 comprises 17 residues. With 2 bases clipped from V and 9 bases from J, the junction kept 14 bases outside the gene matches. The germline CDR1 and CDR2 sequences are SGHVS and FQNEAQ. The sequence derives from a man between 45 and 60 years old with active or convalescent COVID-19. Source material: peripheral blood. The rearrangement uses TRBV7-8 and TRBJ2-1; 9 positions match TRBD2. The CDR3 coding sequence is TGTGCCAGCAGCTTAAACTCGCGGGAGGGCGGCCCCACTGAGCAGTTCTTC. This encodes CASSLNSREGGPTEQFF.